The sequence of this TCR beta chain was determined in a study of circulating CD8 cells and anti-PD-1 response in melanoma. Study in general: Patients received intravenous nivolumab, 3 mg/kg, every 2 weeks. Non-responders showed stable or progressive disease; responders showed complete or partial response. Whole-study findings and limits: Experiments were generally run without replicates.

Live CD3+CD8+TCRalphabeta+ cells were sorted into four subsets by PD-1 and/or TIGIT. This clonotype is deemed medium-sized. Antigen: not known. Using around 16 ng of total RNA, TCR libraries were made with the QIAseq Immune Repertoire TCR panel. Via MiXCR, TCRdb re-called the reads, giving one row per CDR3 protein. The sample holds 700 or so distinct CDR3 sequences, around 13% seen once. Trimming removed 5 bases from V and 7 bases from J, with 15 bases in between. In germline, CDR1 is SGHTA, CDR2 FQGNSA. The CDR3 is 14 amino acids. The sample in question was CD8+ T cells from PBMCs, obtained at baseline or after one month of anti-PD-1 therapy (not recorded which). The TCR sequence derives from a human donor with melanoma. The chain couples TRBV7-2 to TRBJ2-1; D ambiguous. CDR3 in DNA: TGTGCCAGCAGCCTCTCGGTCGGAGAAAATGAGCAGTTCTTC. Encoded protein: CASSLSVGENEQFF.